The clone carrying this TCR beta chain has just one count. This entry is derived from a study of blood T cell repertoires in COVID-19. Study summary: Material from acute and convalescent COVID-19 was sourced from the United States, Italy and Spain. The analysed material was cDNA or gDNA that came from T cells, B-cell-depleted T cells, or PBMCs.

Authors' analysis steps: Estimation of nucleated cell counts was performed using reference gene primer amplification. Sequenced by immunoSEQ multiplex PCR; TCRdb stores in-frame clones only, minus some. That table supplies the V and J calls and clone size; D and trimming were determined from the DNA. Found here are under 45,000 clones, 80% to 90% of them singletons; the top ten hold under 5.5%. The CDR3 is 14 amino acids. Trimming pared 5 bases from V and 4 bases from J, leaving 14 bases between. The germline V gene encodes CDR1 LGHNA and CDR2 YNFKEQ. The chain has TRBV4-2 and TRBJ1-2; the D is unclear. This TCR derives from a middle-aged man with active COVID-19. The sample taken for sequencing was peripheral blood. CDR3 protein: CASSSMGITYGYTF. CDR3 DNA sequence: TGTGCCAGCAGCTCAATGGGCATAACCTATGGCTACACCTTC.